Presented here are 3 T cell receptor beta chains from one specimen sequenced in a study of blood T cell repertoires in COVID-19. TCRdb's table, derived via immunoSEQ multiplex PCR, lists solely in-frame clones and lacks some. The sample has around 200,000 clones; around four fifths are singletons. The specimen was peripheral blood. The receptors originated from a woman aged 65 to 85 with COVID-19, enrolled during active disease.

The J gene is TRBJ2-3, the V gene TRBV27, with TRBD2 matching over 10 bases. The germline gives CDR1 MNHEY, CDR2 SMNVEV (reference sequence). V shed 6 bases and J 1 base; nucleotides not matched to a gene: 10. CDR3 length equals 17 residues. The CDR3 loop is CASRLAGVGFGTDTQYF. The CDR3 region has the DNA TGTGCCAGCAGGCTAGCGGGAGTTGGGTTCGGCACAGATACGCAGTATTTT.

Comment on this clone: The sample has other DNA sequences that encode this CDR3 too. The genes are TRBV6-5 and TRBJ1-2; 9 bases are shared with TRBD1. The germline gives CDR1 MNHEY, CDR2 SVGAGI. CDR3 length: 11 residues. The V gene end was trimmed by 8 bases and the J gene end by 5 bases; junction bases not matched to a gene: 0. The CDR3 bases are TGTGCCAGCGGACAGGGGTATGGCTACACCTTC. This encodes CASGQGYGYTF.

The chain joins TRBV11-2 to TRBJ1-6, with 7 bases matching TRBD1. Germline CDR1 reads SGHAT; CDR2 reads FQNNGV. J gave up 7 bases and V 5 bases, and 8 bases lay outside the gene matches. The CDR3 consists of 15 residues. In DNA form, the CDR3 reads TGTGCCAGCAGCCCGCTGACAGGGTTGAATTCACCCCTCCACTTT. Its translation is CASSPLTGLNSPLHF.